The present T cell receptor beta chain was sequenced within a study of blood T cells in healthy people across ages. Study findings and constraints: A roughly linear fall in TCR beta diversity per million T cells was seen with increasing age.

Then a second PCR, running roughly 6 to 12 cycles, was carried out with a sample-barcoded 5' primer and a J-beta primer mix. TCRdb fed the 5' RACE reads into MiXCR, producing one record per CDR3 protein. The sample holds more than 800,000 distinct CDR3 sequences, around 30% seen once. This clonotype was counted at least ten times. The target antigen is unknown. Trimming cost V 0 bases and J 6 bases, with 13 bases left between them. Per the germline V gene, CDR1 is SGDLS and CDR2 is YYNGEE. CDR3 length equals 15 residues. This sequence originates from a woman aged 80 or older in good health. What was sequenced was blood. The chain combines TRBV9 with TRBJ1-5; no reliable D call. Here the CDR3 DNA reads TGTGCCAGCAGCGTAGGTGACCTGGGCAGTCAGCCCCAGCATTTT. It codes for CASSVGDLGSQPQHF.